Only a few counts were recorded for the clone carrying this TCR beta chain. The antigen is undetermined. One entry per CDR3 protein results from TCRdb running MiXCR on the reads. The repertoire holds approximately 750,000 distinct CDR3 sequences, with roughly 36% as singletons. This sample was taken from a study of T cell repertoires in cytomegalovirus infection. The wider study: It can be stated that public TCR beta signatures indicated CMV infection as well as a matching HLA type.

Study conclusions and caveats: HLA-C-restricted, CMV-specific TCR beta clonotypes were dominant ex vivo. The cumulative frequency of public TCR beta families identified carriers of CMV plus the relevant HLA.

There are 15 residues in the CDR3. Germline assignment: CDR1 MDHEN and CDR2 SYDVKM. Germline trimming cut 5 bases from V and 9 bases from J; bases unmatched to any gene: 8. The TCR comes from a human donor in good health (CMV status not recorded). Some clones in this sample may be carry-over from other donors' samples. This rearrangement joins TRBV28 to TRBJ1-6, with 9 bases matching TRBD1. What was sequenced was PBMCs. The CDR3 bases are TGTGCCAGCAGTGCCGGACAGGGGCTCGGTTCACCCCTCCACTTT. This codes for CASSAGQGLGSPLHF. Combining the CDR3 with reference TRBV28 and TRBJ1-6 gives the whole variable domain DVKVTQSSRYLVKRTGEKVFLECVQDMDHENMFWYRQDPGLGLRLIYFSYDVKMKEKGDIPEGYSVSREKKERFSLILESASTNQTSMYLCASSAGQGLGSPLHFGNGTRLTVT.